The clone carrying this T cell receptor beta chain turned up a few times. Its antigen is currently unknown. Trimming removed 4 bases at V and 1 base at J, with 13 bases between. The CDR3 totals 15 residues. Germline loops: CDR1 LGHNA, CDR2 YSLEER. Vbeta (60) and Jbeta (13) primers were used in the PCR. Sequenced by immunoSEQ multiplex PCR; TCRdb stores in-frame clones only, minus some. The sample has about 52,000 clones; around 50% are singletons. These data originate in a study of cytomegalovirus exposure and HLA in healthy donors. Study as a whole: Early released data had around 88 million unique TCRs, all coming from HLA-typed donors.

Study findings and constraints: Analysis performed later found around 15,000 TCR beta sequences associated with HLA alleles at 0.05 false discovery rate. Later analysis found that TCR beta chains associated with HLA were more clonally expanded than other, equally common chains. Later on, an analysis showed TCR association rates differing by HLA locus, with DRB1 the most and HLA-C the fewest.

The receptor was derived from a human donor in good health. The J gene is TRBJ1-1, the V gene TRBV4-3, with D possibly TRBD1 on 6 matching bases. Sequencing used PBMCs. CDR3 amino acids: CASSLGRQANTEAFF. DNA for the CDR3: TGCGCCAGCAGCCTAGGGCGACAGGCGAACACTGAAGCTTTCTTT.